These T cell receptor beta chains were read from a single sample in a study of cytomegalovirus exposure and HLA in healthy donors. The table came from immunoSEQ multiplex PCR; TCRdb's copy has only in-frame clones and leaves some out. Among tens of thousands of clones listed, more than 70% were seen once. The sequenced sample consisted of PBMCs. The receptors originated from a woman aged 25 to 45 in good health and CMV-seropositive. Both conserved end residues are trimmed from each CDR3.

TRBV27 12 ASSPLAGPYEQY
TRBV25-1 13 ASSEGKVRSYGQY
TRBV2 13 ASASVRPGNTEAF
TRBV5-6 11 ASSLVGGNEQF
TRBV5-6 14 ASSLRLAGRSDTQY
TRBV30 13 AWRPLDRLGNTIY
TRBV5-5 11 ASSLQGATEAF
TRBV10-3 11 AIRVGGTDTQY
TRBV19 11 ASQQGMNTEAF
TRBV7-9 14 ASSPSVRRIQETQY
TRBV28 15 ASSLLPASGTSYEQY
TRBV15 16 ATSRTGGGPGLGTEAF
TRBV6-5 12 ASSLAGARYEQY
TRBV5-1 14 ASSYGQGSLGSPLH
TRBV28 11 ASSPGGVQPQH
TRBV2 12 ASSDPTGRETQY
TRBV2 10 ASSDLELRAF
TRBV6-1 14 ASSESGGAGANVLT
TRBV28 14 ASRLGGGYSSYEQY
TRBV29-1 11 SARGYTYNEQF
TRBV28 11 ASSPQNTGELF
TRBV13 14 ASSLGSLAGFNEQF
TRBV19 13 ASSIGGTSGNTIY
TRBV5-6 12 ASSLGDREIGYT
TRBV6-5 13 ASRPGQEGSYEQY
TRBV7-2 13 ASSLVLAGGWEQF
TRBV7-9 12 ASSLDSLTGELF
TRBV6-1 12 ASSEDRVNYGYT
TRBV6-5 13 ASSYDRGRNNEQF
TRBV2 10 ASREEGETQY
TRBV5-1 13 ASSTSGTGVSKQY
TRBV27 14 ASSLSAGVVLYEAF
TRBV27 17 ASSSPLGRVKVRNEKLF
TRBV18 14 ASLPRDLERTDTQY
TRBV6-5 13 ASSYYGQGPNEQF
TRBV2 15 ASSEVGLELFGYEQY
TRBV11-2 11 ASRYAANEKLF
TRBV7-2 14 ASSFGHAGTNTEAF
TRBV11-2 14 ASSLSRAGPRGEQF
TRBV18 12 ASSSDRKNSPLH
TRBV28 11 ASTSRIQETQY
TRBV28 12 ASKTGGPQETQY
TRBV11-3 17 ASSLDQGQGRGFNYGYT
TRBV4-1 11 ASSQERGTEAF
TRBV9 14 ASSALSTGSGEKLF
TRBV5-1 13 ASSLGSSRGETQY
TRBV2 15 ASSDSSRAHSGNTIY
TRBV29-1 13 SVEEETGLNYGYT
TRBV6-1 13 ASSDGTGGSYEQY
TRBV28 12 ASRLGQLNTEAF
TRBV6-5 13 ASKDFGTANTEAF
TRBV4-2 12 ASSQGGGRSEQY
TRBV19 12 ASRPGGPGNTIY
TRBV7-9 12 SSSLSQGSNEQF
TRBV4-2 17 ASSPKQNSGSRNAGELF